One and the same sample provided the 6 T cell receptor beta chains below, sequenced in a study of shared clonotypes between healthy human individuals. Measured with immunoSEQ multiplex PCR; TCRdb has only the in-frame clones, and not every one. This table holds some 2,000,000 clones, about 95% found once. Naive-designated CD8 cells lacked CD45RO, were positively enriched for CCR7, and omitted terminally differentiated effector memory CD45RA+ cells. The sample was naive CD8+ T cells sorted from blood. These receptors all stem from a man between 18 and 29 years old in good health.

Remarks on this clone: Germline is not matched at one junction end, which may reflect a read error. This sequence joins TRBV19 and TRBJ1-5; no clear D. Looked up from germline, CDR1 is LNHDA and CDR2 is SQIVND (reference sequence). CDR3 length: 13 residues. The DNA for the CDR3 is TGTGCCATTAGTTGGCAGCTCAATCAGCCCCAGCATTTT. As protein: CAISWQLNQPQHF. The full variable domain, its missing parts supplied by reference TRBV19 and TRBJ1-5, is DGGITQSPKYLFRKEGQNVTLSCEQNLNHDAMYWYRQDPGQGLRLIYYSQIVNDFQKGDIAEGYSVSREKKESFPLTVTSAQKNPTAFYLCAISWQLNQPQHFGDGTRLSIL.

Notes on this clone: The same CDR3 also results from other DNA sequences found in this sample. The gene calls are TRBV28 and TRBJ2-5; 7 bases match TRBD1. The CDR3 consists of 14 residues. Germline V gives CDR1 MDHEN, CDR2 SYDVKM. Unmatched junction bases numbered 5, after V lost 5 bases and J lost 2 bases. The CDR3 spells CASSLTGLQETQYF. In nucleotides, the CDR3 is TGTGCCAGCAGTCTGACAGGGCTTCAAGAGACCCAGTACTTC.

V is TRBV4-1 and J is TRBJ2-7, with D perhaps matching TRBD1 or TRBD2 (5 bases each). Germline CDR1 is MGHRA and CDR2 is YSYEKL. The CDR3 has 15 amino acids. V was shortened by 1 base and J by 0 bases, with 10 bases between the two germline ends. CDR3 DNA: TGCGCCAGCAGCCAAGTCTCAGGGACCTCCTACGAGCAGTACTTC. Amino acid sequence: CASSQVSGTSYEQYF.

The V call is TRBV9, the J call TRBJ2-7; D possibly corresponds to TRBD1 (5 bases). This CDR3 comprises 19 residues. The germline CDR1 and CDR2 sequences are SGDLS and YYNGEE. V was pared by 0 bases and J by 3 bases, with 25 bases between. The chain's CDR3 is CASSVVPSLATERGYEQYF. CDR3 nucleotides: TGTGCCAGCAGCGTAGTCCCCTCTCTGGCGACAGAGAGAGGCTACGAGCAGTACTTC.

This clone came up a few times. V is TRBV28 and J is TRBJ2-7; 10 bases line up with TRBD1. CDR1 is MDHEN and CDR2 is SYDVKM in the germline V gene. Trimming removed 5 bases from V and 7 bases from J; junction bases left unmatched: 5. The CDR3 length is 13 residues. Here the CDR3 DNA reads TGTGCCAGCAGTCCGGGACAGGGGTGGGAGCAGTACTTC. It specifies CASSPGQGWEQYF.

V gene TRBV7-9 combines with J gene TRBJ1-2; 12 bases are a match to TRBD1. CDR3 size: 17 residues. J lost 0 bases, V lost 4 bases, and 6 bases had no gene match. Germline V gene lookup returns CDR1 SEHNR and CDR2 FQNEAQ (reference sequence). The CDR3 is CASSSPGQGATNYGYTF. CDR3 bases: TGTGCCAGCAGCTCTCCGGGACAGGGGGCCACTAACTATGGCTACACCTTC. Full variable domain (outside the CDR3, taken from reference TRBV7-9 and TRBJ1-2): DTGVSQNPRHKITKRGQNVTFRCDPISEHNRLYWYRQTLGQGPEFLTYFQNEAQLEKSRLLSDRFSAERPKGSFSTLEIQRTEQGDSAMYLCASSSPGQGATNYGYTFGSGTRLTVV.